This is a list of T cell receptor beta chains from one sample in a study of shared clonotypes between healthy human individuals. Repertoires were generated with immunoSEQ multiplex PCR, while TCRdb's copy carries only in-frame clones and drops some. The sample shows over 150,000 clones, about 68% of them seen only once. Sequenced: memory CD4+ T cells sorted from blood. The receptors derive from a young man in good health. Each CDR3 is given with its conserved first and last residue. D genes are given only for firm matches. Clone size is stated in some rows and not others, as once, few, many or a class when expanded.

>.|.|TRBV19|TRBJ2-3
CASSRLADTQYF
TGTGCCAGTAGTCGTCTGGCGGATACGCAGTATTTT
>.|.|TRBV5-4|TRBJ2-7
CASSLAAGPYYEQYF
TGTGCCAGCAGCTTGGCGGCAGGACCATACTACGAGCAGTACTTC
>.|.|TRBV5-5|TRBJ1-2
CASSTRVGGYTF
TGTGCCAGCAGCACCAGGGTCGGGGGCTACACCTTC
>.|.|TRBV9|TRBJ1-2
CASSVDRVYGYTF
TGTGCCAGCAGCGTAGACAGGGTGTATGGCTACACCTTC
>few|.|TRBV5-1|TRBJ2-3
CASSLELQGADTQYF
TGCGCCAGCAGCTTGGAGCTTCAGGGCGCAGATACGCAGTATTTT
>.|TRBD2|TRBV10-3|TRBJ2-2
CAISEELAGQPPGELFF
TGTGCCATCAGTGAGGAACTAGCGGGACAACCCCCCGGGGAGCTGTTTTTT
>few|TRBD1|TRBV5-5|TRBJ1-2
CASSPGTGDRGYTF
TGTGCCAGCAGCCCCGGGACAGGGGATCGCGGCTACACCTTC
>.|.|TRBV5-5|TRBJ2-6
CASSLRAGANVLTF
TGTGCCAGCAGCTTGAGGGCTGGGGCCAACGTCCTGACTTTC
>.|.|TRBV6-1|TRBJ2-1
CAGGLFGYNEQFF
TGTGCCGGGGGATTGTTCGGGTACAATGAGCAGTTCTTC
>few|.|TRBV7-2|TRBJ2-2
CASSLGSGELFF
TGTGCCAGCAGCCTGGGGTCCGGGGAGCTGTTTTTT
>few|.|TRBV7-9|TRBJ1-2
CASAPGAEYGYTF
TGTGCCAGCGCCCCAGGGGCTGAATATGGCTACACCTTC
>.|.|TRBV20-1|TRBJ2-3
CSKGDTQYF
TGCAGCAAAGGGGATACGCAGTATTTT
>once|.|TRBV7-3|TRBJ2-1
CASSLNNEQFF
TGTGCCAGCAGCTTAAATAATGAGCAGTTCTTC
>.|.|TRBV7-6|TRBJ1-1
CASSLGWRQIMNTEAFF
TGTGCCAGCAGCTTAGGCTGGCGGCAGATCATGAACACTGAAGCTTTCTTT
>.|.|TRBV5-8|TRBJ2-5
CASSLEGWQETQYF
TGTGCCAGCAGCTTGGAGGGCTGGCAAGAGACCCAGTACTTC
>few|.|TRBV5-1|TRBJ2-7
CASSSGRSSYEQYF
TGCGCCAGCAGCTCCGGGAGAAGTTCCTACGAGCAGTACTTC
>.|TRBD2|TRBV7-2|TRBJ2-3
CASSLESFGAGDTDTQYF
TGTGCCAGCAGCTTAGAGAGTTTTGGGGCGGGGGACACAGATACGCAGTATTTT
>.|TRBD1|TRBV4-3|TRBJ2-5
CASSQTRDRQETQYF
TGCGCCAGCAGCCAGACCCGGGACAGGCAAGAGACCCAGTACTTC
>.|.|TRBV27|TRBJ1-5
CASTNTAGSNQPQHF
TGTGCCAGCACCAACACCGCAGGAAGCAATCAGCCCCAGCATTTT
>few|TRBD1|TRBV7-9|TRBJ1-5
CASSLTGGEPQHF
TGTGCCAGCAGTTTGACAGGGGGAGAGCCCCAGCATTTT
>few|.|TRBV28|TRBJ1-5
CASSHQPARGGHQPQHF
TGTGCCAGCAGTCACCAACCGGCGCGGGGGGGGCATCAGCCCCAGCATTTT
>.|.|TRBV15|TRBJ2-1
CATAEGVRSYNEQFF
TGTGCCACCGCCGAAGGGGTACGCTCCTACAATGAGCAGTTCTTC
>.|TRBD1|TRBV9|TRBJ1-2
CASSQRDRGRSDGYTF
TGTGCCAGCAGCCAACGGGACAGGGGGCGTTCGGATGGCTACACCTTC
>.|.|TRBV6-1|TRBJ1-5
CASGQGYNQPQHF
TGTGCCAGCGGTCAGGGCTACAATCAGCCCCAGCATTTT
>.|.|TRBV29-1|TRBJ2-1
CSARGVPAISSYNEQFF
TGCAGCGCCCGAGGGGTACCAGCGATAAGCTCCTACAATGAGCAGTTCTTC
>.|.|TRBV7-2|TRBJ2-5
CASSPSLVETQYF
TGTGCCAGCAGCCCAAGCCTGGTGGAGACCCAGTACTTC
>.|.|TRBV9|TRBJ2-3
CASSRDNPTDTQYF
TGTGCCAGCAGTAGGGACAACCCCACAGATACGCAGTATTTT
>.|.|TRBV30|TRBJ2-3
CAWSLPDTQYF
TGTGCCTGGAGTTTGCCAGATACGCAGTATTTT
>few|.|TRBV5-1|TRBJ2-7
CASSPMGVGEQNF
TGCGCCAGCAGCCCAATGGGGGTTGGCGAGCAGAACTTC
>.|.|TRBV30|TRBJ1-1
CAWSPGTHTEAFF
TGTGCCTGGAGTCCCGGGACCCACACTGAAGCTTTCTTT
>few|TRBD2|TRBV11-2|TRBJ2-1
CASRPTGTSVYNEQFF
TGTGCCAGCAGACCCACCGGGACTAGCGTATACAATGAGCAGTTCTTC
>.|.|TRBV4-3|TRBJ2-2
CASSQEYIGVWNTGELFF
TGCGCCAGCAGCCAAGAATATATTGGGGTTTGGAACACCGGGGAGCTGTTTTTT
>.|TRBD2|TRBV2|TRBJ2-1
CASSEEAGAYNEQFF
TGTGCCAGCAGTGAAGAGGCGGGAGCGTATAATGAGCAGTTCTTC
>.|.|TRBV5-1|TRBJ2-5
CASSTDSRETQYF
TGCGCCAGCAGCACCGACAGTAGAGAGACCCAGTACTTC
>many|.|TRBV29-1|TRBJ1-5
CSVEAQGGGQPQHF
TGCAGCGTTGAAGCGCAGGGCGGGGGTCAGCCCCAGCATTTT
>.|.|TRBV18|TRBJ2-1
CASSPASLFGNGQFF
TGTGCCAGCTCACCGGCTAGCCTTTTCGGGAATGGGCAGTTCTTC
>.|TRBD2|TRBV11-2|TRBJ2-1
CASSSTSGTPFNEQFF
TGTGCCAGCAGCTCAACTAGCGGGACTCCCTTCAATGAGCAGTTCTTC
>once|.|TRBV4-2|TRBJ1-4
CASSPLGEGEKLFF
TGTGCCAGCAGCCCACTCGGGGAAGGCGAAAAACTGTTTTTT
>.|TRBD2|TRBV4-3|TRBJ2-1
CASSQGGLSYNEQFF
TGCGCCAGCAGCCAAGGGGGACTATCCTACAATGAGCAGTTCTTC
>.|.|TRBV5-1|TRBJ2-7
CASAGVPATYEQYF
TGCGCCAGCGCCGGCGTCCCGGCAACCTACGAGCAGTACTTC
>once|.|TRBV9|TRBJ2-3
CASSVGGSTSTDTQYF
TGTGCCAGCAGCGTAGGGGGGTCTACTAGCACAGATACGCAGTATTTT
>.|.|TRBV28|TRBJ2-7
CASSFVGRFYEQYF
TGTGCCAGCAGTTTTGTCGGCCGGTTCTACGAGCAGTACTTC
>few|.|TRBV7-2|TRBJ2-3
CASSFGFSTDTQYF
TGTGCCAGCAGCTTCGGCTTCAGCACAGATACGCAGTATTTT
>.|.|TRBV28|TRBJ2-7
CASSSQYF
TGTGCCAGCAGTTCGCAGTACTTC
>.|.|TRBV19|TRBJ2-7
CASSTAGGHGYEQYF
TGTGCCAGTAGTACCGCCGGAGGACACGGCTACGAGCAGTACTTC
>many|.|TRBV7-2|TRBJ2-5
CASSLRRTETQYF
TGTGCCAGCAGTCTTCGGAGGACGGAGACCCAGTACTTC
>.|.|TRBV5-6|TRBJ2-2
CASSLGLIGELFF
TGTGCCAGCAGCCTCGGACTCATCGGGGAGCTGTTTTTT
>.|.|TRBV6-4|TRBJ2-5
CASSERESETQYF
TGTGCCAGCAGTGAAAGGGAATCGGAGACCCAGTACTTC
>many|TRBD2|TRBV7-7|TRBJ2-1
CASSKEGLGANEQFF
TGTGCCAGCAGCAAAGAAGGACTAGGGGCTAATGAGCAGTTCTTC
>.|.|TRBV7-2|TRBJ2-1
CASSFQTRIDEQFF
TGTGCCAGCAGCTTCCAAACTAGAATCGATGAGCAGTTCTTC
>few|.|TRBV12-2|TRBJ2-1
CASRLDGSYNEQFF
TGTGCAAGTCGCTTAGATGGCAGCTACAATGAGCAGTTCTTC
>.|TRBD2|TRBV19|TRBJ2-1
CASNTAGPSSYNEQFF
TGTGCCAGTAACACAGCGGGACCGAGCTCCTACAATGAGCAGTTCTTC
>.|TRBD1|TRBV6-4|TRBJ2-3
CASSGQGGTDTQYF
TGTGCCAGCAGCGGACAGGGAGGCACAGATACGCAGTATTTT
>.|.|TRBV7-3|TRBJ2-5
CASSLTGTPQETQYF
TGTGCCAGCAGCTTAACGGGGACTCCCCAAGAGACCCAGTACTTC
>few|.|TRBV19|TRBJ2-5
CASARGETQYF
TGTGCCAGTGCGAGGGGAGAGACCCAGTACTTC
>.|.|TRBV2|TRBJ2-5
CASSEVRSSETQYF
TGTGCCAGCAGTGAAGTTCGGAGCTCAGAGACCCAGTACTTC
>.|.|TRBV11-2|TRBJ1-1
CASRAQRGSDTEAFF
TGTGCCAGCAGAGCTCAGCGGGGTTCCGACACTGAAGCTTTCTTT